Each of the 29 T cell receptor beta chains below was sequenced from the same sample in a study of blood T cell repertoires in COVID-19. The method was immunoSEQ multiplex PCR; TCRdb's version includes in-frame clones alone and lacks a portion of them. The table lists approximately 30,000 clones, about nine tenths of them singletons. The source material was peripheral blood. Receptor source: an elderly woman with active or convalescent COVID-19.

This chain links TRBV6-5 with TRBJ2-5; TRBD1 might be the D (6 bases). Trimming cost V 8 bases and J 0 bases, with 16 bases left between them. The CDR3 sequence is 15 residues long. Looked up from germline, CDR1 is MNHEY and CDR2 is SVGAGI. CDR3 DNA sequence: TGTGCCAGCCAACCGGGACAAACGTACCAAGAGACCCAGTACTTC. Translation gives CASQPGQTYQETQYF.

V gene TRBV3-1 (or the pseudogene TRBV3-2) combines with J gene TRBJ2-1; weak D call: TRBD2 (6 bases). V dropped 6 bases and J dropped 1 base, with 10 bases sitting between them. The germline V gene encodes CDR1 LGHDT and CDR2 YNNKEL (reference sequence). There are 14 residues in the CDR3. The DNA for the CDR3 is TGTGCCAGCAGTCGGGCGGGGTCCTACAATGAGCAGTTCTTC. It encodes CASSRAGSYNEQFF.

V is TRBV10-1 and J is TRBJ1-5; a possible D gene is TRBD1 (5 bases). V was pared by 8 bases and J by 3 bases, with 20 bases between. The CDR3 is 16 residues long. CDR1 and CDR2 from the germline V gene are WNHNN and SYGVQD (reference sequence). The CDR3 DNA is TGCGCCAGCGAGGACACAAGGTCACATACCAATCAGCCCCAGCATTTT. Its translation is CASEDTRSHTNQPQHF.

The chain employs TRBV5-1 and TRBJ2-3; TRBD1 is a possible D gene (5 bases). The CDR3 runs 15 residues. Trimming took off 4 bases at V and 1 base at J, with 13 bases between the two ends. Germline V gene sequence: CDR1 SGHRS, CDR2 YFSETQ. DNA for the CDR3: TGCGCCAGCAGCGGGGCTACCCCCGGCACAGATACGCAGTATTTT. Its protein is CASSGATPGTDTQYF.

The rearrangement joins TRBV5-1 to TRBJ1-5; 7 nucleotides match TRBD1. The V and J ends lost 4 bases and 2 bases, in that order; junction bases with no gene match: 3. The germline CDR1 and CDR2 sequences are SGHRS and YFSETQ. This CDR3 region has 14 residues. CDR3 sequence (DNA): TGCGCCAGCAGCCGGGACAGCGGCAATCAGCCCCAGCATTTT. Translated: CASSRDSGNQPQHF. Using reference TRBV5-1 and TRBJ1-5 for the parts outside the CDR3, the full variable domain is KAGVTQTPRYLIKTRGQQVTLSCSPISGHRSVSWYQQTPGQGLQFLFEYFSETQRNKGNFPGRFSGRQFSNSRSEMNVSTLELGDSALYLCASSRDSGNQPQHFGDGTRLSIL.

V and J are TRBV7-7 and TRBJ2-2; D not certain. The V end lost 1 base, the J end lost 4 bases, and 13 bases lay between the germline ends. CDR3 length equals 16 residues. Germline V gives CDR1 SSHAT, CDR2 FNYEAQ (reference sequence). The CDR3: CASSLDPGPFTGELFF. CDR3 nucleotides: TGTGCCAGCAGCTTAGATCCAGGTCCTTTCACCGGGGAGCTGTTTTTT.

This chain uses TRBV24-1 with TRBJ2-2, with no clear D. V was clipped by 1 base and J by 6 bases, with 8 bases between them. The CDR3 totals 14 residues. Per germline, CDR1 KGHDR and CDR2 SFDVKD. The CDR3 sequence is CATSDFSGAGELFF. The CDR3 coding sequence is TGTGCCACCAGTGATTTTTCGGGTGCCGGGGAGCTGTTTTTT.

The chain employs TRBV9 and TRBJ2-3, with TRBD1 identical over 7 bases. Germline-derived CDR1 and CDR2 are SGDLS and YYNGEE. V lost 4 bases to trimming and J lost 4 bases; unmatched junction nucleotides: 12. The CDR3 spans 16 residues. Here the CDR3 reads CASSPYTGALADTQYF. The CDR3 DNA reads TGTGCCAGCAGCCCTTATACAGGGGCCCTGGCAGATACGCAGTATTTT.

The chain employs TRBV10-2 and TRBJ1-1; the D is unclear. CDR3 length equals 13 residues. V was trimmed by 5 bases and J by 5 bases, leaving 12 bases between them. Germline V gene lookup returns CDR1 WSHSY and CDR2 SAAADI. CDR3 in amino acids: CASSRGSFTEAFF. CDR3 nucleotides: TGCGCCAGCAGTAGAGGCAGTTTTACTGAAGCTTTCTTT.

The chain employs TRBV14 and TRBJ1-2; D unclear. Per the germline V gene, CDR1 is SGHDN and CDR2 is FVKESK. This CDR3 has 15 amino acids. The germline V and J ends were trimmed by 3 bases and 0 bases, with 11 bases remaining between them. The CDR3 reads CASSQEGTTNYGYTF. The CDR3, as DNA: TGTGCCAGCAGCCAGGAGGGAACCACTAACTATGGCTACACCTTC.

In nucleotides, the CDR3 is TGTGCCAGCAGCTTGGAAGCGGTGAACACTGAAGCTTTCTTT. Its translation: CASSLEAVNTEAFF. The V gene is TRBV5-4, the J gene TRBJ1-1; no clear D gene. The CDR3 spans 14 residues. CDR1 and CDR2 from the germline V gene are SGHNT and YYREEE (reference sequence). V was trimmed by 0 bases and J by 0 bases, leaving 6 bases between them.

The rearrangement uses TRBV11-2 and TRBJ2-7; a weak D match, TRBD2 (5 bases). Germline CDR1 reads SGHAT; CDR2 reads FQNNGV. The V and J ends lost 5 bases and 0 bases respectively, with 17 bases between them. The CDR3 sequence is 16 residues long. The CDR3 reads CASSHLAGRSSYEQYF. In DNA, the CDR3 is TGTGCCAGCAGCCACCTGGCGGGCCGGAGCTCCTACGAGCAGTACTTC.

CDR3 residues: CASSPKALTGFKPKNIQYF. The CDR3 DNA sequence: TGTGCCAGCAGCCCCAAAGCCCTCACAGGGTTTAAGCCCAAAAACATTCAGTACTTC. This chain connects TRBV7-3 to TRBJ2-4, with TRBD1 as a possible D gene (6 bases). The CDR3 runs 19 residues. CDR1 and CDR2 from the germline V gene are SGHTA and FQGTGA. Trimming removed 5 bases from V and 2 bases from J, with 25 bases in between.

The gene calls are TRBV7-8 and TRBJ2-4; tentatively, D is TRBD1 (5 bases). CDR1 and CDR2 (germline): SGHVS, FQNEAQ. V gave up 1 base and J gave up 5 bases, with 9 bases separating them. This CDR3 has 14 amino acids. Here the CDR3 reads CASSLVGRENIQYF. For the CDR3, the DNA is TGTGCCAGCAGCTTAGTTGGCAGGGAAAACATTCAGTACTTC.

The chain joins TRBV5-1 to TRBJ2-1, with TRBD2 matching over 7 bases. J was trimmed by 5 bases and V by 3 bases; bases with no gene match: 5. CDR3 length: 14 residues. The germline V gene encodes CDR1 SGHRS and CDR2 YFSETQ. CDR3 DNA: TGCGCCAGCAGCTCCGGAGGGAGGGACAATGAGCAGTTCTTC. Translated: CASSSGGRDNEQFF.

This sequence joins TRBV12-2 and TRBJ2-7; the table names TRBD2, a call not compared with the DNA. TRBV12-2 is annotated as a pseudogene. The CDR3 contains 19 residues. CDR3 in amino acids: CASRFRLAGAPPSSYEQYF. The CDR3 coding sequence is TGTGCAAGTCGCTTTAGACTAGCGGGGGCCCCTCCGAGCTCCTACGAGCAGTACTTC.

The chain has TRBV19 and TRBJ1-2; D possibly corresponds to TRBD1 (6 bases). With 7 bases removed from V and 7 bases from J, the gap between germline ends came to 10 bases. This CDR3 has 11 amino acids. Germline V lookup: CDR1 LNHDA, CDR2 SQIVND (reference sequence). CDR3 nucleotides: TGTGCCAGTACGTCAGGGGTTGGCTACACCTTC. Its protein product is CASTSGVGYTF.

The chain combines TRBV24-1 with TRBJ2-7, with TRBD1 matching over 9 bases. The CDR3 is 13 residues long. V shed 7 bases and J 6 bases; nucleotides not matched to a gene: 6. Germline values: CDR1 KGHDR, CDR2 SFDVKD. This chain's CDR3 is CATSGDRDGEQYF. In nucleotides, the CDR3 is TGTGCCACCAGCGGGGACAGGGACGGCGAGCAGTACTTC.

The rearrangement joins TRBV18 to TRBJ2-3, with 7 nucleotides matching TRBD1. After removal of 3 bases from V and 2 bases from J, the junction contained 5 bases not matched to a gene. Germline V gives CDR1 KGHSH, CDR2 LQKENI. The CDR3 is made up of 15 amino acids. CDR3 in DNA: TGTGCCAGCTCACCCACACAGGGGTCCACAGATACGCAGTATTTT. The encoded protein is CASSPTQGSTDTQYF.

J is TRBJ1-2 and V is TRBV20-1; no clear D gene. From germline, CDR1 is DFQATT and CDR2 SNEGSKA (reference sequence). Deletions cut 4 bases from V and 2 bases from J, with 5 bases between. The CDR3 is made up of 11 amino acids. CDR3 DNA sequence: TGCAGTGCTACCCCGAACTATGGCTACACCTTC. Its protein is CSATPNYGYTF.

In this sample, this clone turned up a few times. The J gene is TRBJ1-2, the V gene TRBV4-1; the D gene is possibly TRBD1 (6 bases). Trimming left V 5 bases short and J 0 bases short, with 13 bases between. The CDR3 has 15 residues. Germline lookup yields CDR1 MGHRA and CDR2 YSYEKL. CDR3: CASSSRTASNYGYTF. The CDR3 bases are TGCGCCAGCAGCTCCAGGACAGCCTCTAACTATGGCTACACCTTC.

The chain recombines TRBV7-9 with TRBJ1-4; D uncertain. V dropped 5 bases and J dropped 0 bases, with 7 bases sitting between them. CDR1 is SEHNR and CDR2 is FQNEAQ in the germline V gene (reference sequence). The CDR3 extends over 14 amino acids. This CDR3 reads CASSKPATNEKLFF. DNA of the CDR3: TGTGCCAGCAGCAAGCCTGCAACTAATGAAAAACTGTTTTTT.

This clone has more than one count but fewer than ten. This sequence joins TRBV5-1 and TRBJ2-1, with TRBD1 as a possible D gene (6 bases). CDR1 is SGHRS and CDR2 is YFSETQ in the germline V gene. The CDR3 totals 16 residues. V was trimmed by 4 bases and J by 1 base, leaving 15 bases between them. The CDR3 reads CASSPAGRGSYNEQFF. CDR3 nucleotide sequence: TGCGCCAGCAGCCCGGCGGGCAGGGGTTCCTACAATGAGCAGTTCTTC.

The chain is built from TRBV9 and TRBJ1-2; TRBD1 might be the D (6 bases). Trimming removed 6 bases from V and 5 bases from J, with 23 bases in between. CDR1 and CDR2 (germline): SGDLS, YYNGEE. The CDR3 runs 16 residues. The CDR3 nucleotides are TGTGCCAGCACGCGATTACAGGGTGGGGTTATATATGGCTACACCTTC. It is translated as CASTRLQGGVIYGYTF.

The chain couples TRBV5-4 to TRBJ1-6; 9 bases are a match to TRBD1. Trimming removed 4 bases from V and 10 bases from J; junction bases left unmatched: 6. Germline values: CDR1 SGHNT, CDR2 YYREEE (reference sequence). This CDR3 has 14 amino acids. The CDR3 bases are TGTGCCAGCAGCAGGGACAGGGTTGCATCACCCCTCCACTTT. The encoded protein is CASSRDRVASPLHF.

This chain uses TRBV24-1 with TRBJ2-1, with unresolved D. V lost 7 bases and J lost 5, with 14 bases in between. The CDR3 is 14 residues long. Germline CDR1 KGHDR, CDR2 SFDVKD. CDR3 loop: CATRDRSKNNEQFF. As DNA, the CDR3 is TGTGCCACCAGAGACCGGAGCAAGAACAATGAGCAGTTCTTC.

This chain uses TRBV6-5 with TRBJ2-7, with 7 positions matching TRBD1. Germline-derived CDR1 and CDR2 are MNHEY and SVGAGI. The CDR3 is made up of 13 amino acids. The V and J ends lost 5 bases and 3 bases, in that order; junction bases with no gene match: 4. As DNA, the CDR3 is TGTGCCAGCAGTCGGGACAGAGACTACGAGCAGTACTTC. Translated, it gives CASSRDRDYEQYF.

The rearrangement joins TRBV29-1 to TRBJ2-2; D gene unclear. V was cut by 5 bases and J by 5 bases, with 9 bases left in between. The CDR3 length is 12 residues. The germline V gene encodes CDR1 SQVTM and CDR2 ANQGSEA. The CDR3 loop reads CSVTRLTGELFF. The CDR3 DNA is TGCAGCGTTACGAGGCTGACCGGGGAGCTGTTTTTT.

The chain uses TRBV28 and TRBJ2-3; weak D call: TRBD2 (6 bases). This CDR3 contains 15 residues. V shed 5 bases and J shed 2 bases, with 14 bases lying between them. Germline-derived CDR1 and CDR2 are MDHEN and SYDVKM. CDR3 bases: TGTGCCAGCAGTCGGGCAGGAGGGGACACAGATACGCAGTATTTT. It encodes CASSRAGGDTDTQYF.